This passage covers 25 T cell receptor beta chains from one sample sequenced in a study of T cells after posttransplantation cyclophosphamide. Repertoires were generated with immunoSEQ multiplex PCR, while TCRdb's copy carries only in-frame clones and drops some. The repertoire yields 8,000 or so clones, none seen only once; the top ten contain nearly 55%. Busulfan-fludarabine conditioning, marrow transplant, and cyclophosphamide on days +3 and +4 were administered. The source material was PBMCs, sampled after allogeneic stem cell transplant with posttransplant cyclophosphamide. Every receptor here comes from a male patient aged 45-60 years who received an allogeneic stem cell transplant from an unrelated donor, was CMV-positive, and had acute GVHD only. Some T cells may arise from the graft donor.

This clone has a count of ten or more. This rearrangement joins TRBV5-1 to TRBJ1-3, with D perhaps TRBD1 (5 bases). Germline V gene lookup returns CDR1 SGHRS and CDR2 YFSETQ. The CDR3 totals 16 residues. V was clipped by 0 bases and J by 1 base, with 11 bases between them. This CDR3 reads CASSLASGGSGNTIYF. The CDR3 DNA sequence: TGCGCCAGCAGCTTGGCTTCCGGGGGTTCTGGAAACACCATATATTTT.

The rearrangement uses TRBV6-1 and TRBJ1-4; 8 bases line up with TRBD1. The CDR3 covers 16 residues. The J segment lost 0 bases and the V segment lost 4 bases, leaving 4 bases of the junction unmatched. In germline, CDR1 is MNHNS, CDR2 SASEGT. Written as DNA, the CDR3 is TGTGCCAGCAGTGGGGACAGGACAACAACTAATGAAAAACTGTTTTTT. Translating gives CASSGDRTTTNEKLFF.

At least ten counts were recorded for this clone. The chain carries TRBV7-9 and TRBJ2-7, with D perhaps TRBD2 (6 bases). Germline-derived CDR1 and CDR2 are SEHNR and FQNEAQ (reference sequence). This CDR3 has 13 residues. V was trimmed by 4 bases and J by 6 bases, leaving 13 bases between them. The CDR3 spells CASSSGSGVEQYF. CDR3 DNA sequence: TGTGCCAGCAGCTCTGGCTCGGGGGTCGAGCAGTACTTC.

At least ten counts were recorded for this clone. J is TRBJ2-1 and V is TRBV29-1; 7 positions agree with TRBD2. The ends lost 6 bases at V and 7 bases at J; junction bases unmatched: 6. Germline loops: CDR1 SQVTM, CDR2 ANQGSEA. The CDR3 has 12 amino acids. CDR3 coding DNA: TGCAGCGTCAGGACTAGTAGTAATGAGCAGTTCTTC. Its protein product is CSVRTSSNEQFF.

This clone was observed many times. The chain joins TRBV6-1 to TRBJ2-2; 7 nucleotides agree with TRBD1. The CDR3 is 14 residues long. With 1 base clipped from V and 7 bases from J, the junction kept 3 bases outside the gene matches. The germline CDR1 and CDR2 sequences are MNHNS and SASEGT. CDR3 in amino acids: CASSEGQGIGELFF. The CDR3 DNA sequence: TGTGCCAGCAGTGAAGGACAGGGAATCGGGGAGCTGTTTTTT.

The V and J genes are TRBV27 and TRBJ2-1; the D gene is possibly TRBD1 (5 bases). CDR1 MNHEY and CDR2 SMNVEV come from the germline V gene (reference sequence). This CDR3 is built from 12 residues. Trimming cost V 3 bases and J 8 bases, with 8 bases left between them. DNA for the CDR3: TGTGCCAGCAGTTTGTGGGGCTATGAGCAGTTCTTC. This translates into CASSLWGYEQFF.

The chain joins TRBV7-2 to TRBJ1-2; possibly TRBD1 for D (5 bases). CDR1 and CDR2 (germline): SGHTA, FQGNSA. V lost 5 bases, J lost 8 bases, and 15 bases lay in between. This CDR3 has 13 residues. The CDR3 protein is CASSPRGGRGYTF. As DNA, the CDR3 is TGTGCCAGCAGCCCCCGGGGGGGTCGCGGCTACACCTTC. The variable domain in full, completed from reference TRBV7-2 and TRBJ1-2, reads GAGVSQSPSNKVTEKGKDVELRCDPISGHTALYWYRQSLGQGLEFLIYFQGNSAPDKSGLPSDRFSAERTGGSVSTLTIQRTQQEDSAVYLCASSPRGGRGYTFGSGTRLTVV.

In this sample, this clone is medium-sized (0.01 to 0.1%). This sequence joins TRBV2 and TRBJ2-7; 11 nucleotides align to TRBD1. In germline, CDR1 is SNHLY, CDR2 FYNNEI. This CDR3 is built from 15 residues. J was trimmed by 5 bases and V by 2 bases; bases with no gene match: 5. CDR3 amino acids: CASSEPGQGENEQYF. DNA for the CDR3: TGTGCCAGCAGTGAACCGGGACAGGGGGAAAACGAGCAGTACTTC.

This clone was found many times. The rearrangement joins TRBV7-3 to TRBJ2-1; 7 bases fit TRBD2. The ends lost 4 bases at V and 0 bases at J; junction bases unmatched: 12. The CDR3 has 18 amino acids. Germline V gives CDR1 SGHTA, CDR2 FQGTGA. CDR3 DNA: TGTGCCAGCAGCTCTCCTCCGGCGGGGGAGAGCTCCTACAATGAGCAGTTCTTC. Its protein is CASSSPPAGESSYNEQFF.

At least ten counts were recorded for this clone. The V gene is TRBV5-5, the J gene TRBJ2-3; TRBD2 agrees at 8 bases. Germline assignment: CDR1 SGHKS and CDR2 YYEKEE (reference sequence). The CDR3 runs 18 residues. The ends lost 0 bases at V and 0 bases at J; junction bases unmatched: 9. The CDR3 bases are TGTGCCAGCAGCTTGGCCTCTACGGCTAGCGGGAGCACAGATACGCAGTATTTT. It translates to CASSLASTASGSTDTQYF.

J is TRBJ2-7 and V is TRBV7-9, with TRBD2 matching 8 bases. Per germline, CDR1 SEHNR and CDR2 FQNEAQ (reference sequence). After removal of 6 bases from V and 2 bases from J, the junction contained 9 bases not matched to a gene. CDR3 length: 15 amino acids. The CDR3 sequence is CASSESGGITYEQYF. In DNA, the CDR3 is TGTGCCAGCAGTGAATCGGGGGGGATTACCTACGAGCAGTACTTC. Full variable domain (missing parts from reference TRBV7-9 and TRBJ2-7): DTGVSQNPRHKITKRGQNVTFRCDPISEHNRLYWYRQTLGQGPEFLTYFQNEAQLEKSRLLSDRFSAERPKGSFSTLEIQRTEQGDSAMYLCASSESGGITYEQYFGPGTRLTVT.

The table lists this clone with many counts. V is TRBV5-5 and J is TRBJ2-6, with 7 bases identical to TRBD1. The V gene end was trimmed by 4 bases and the J gene end by 4 bases; junction bases not matched to a gene: 17. Looked up from germline, CDR1 is SGHKS and CDR2 is YYEKEE (reference sequence). CDR3 length: 19 residues. CDR3 in amino acids: CASSLQGQVLNSGANVLTF. CDR3 sequence (DNA): TGTGCCAGCAGCCTTCAAGGACAGGTCCTCAATTCCGGGGCCAACGTCCTGACTTTC.

Many counts were recorded for this clone. Written as DNA, the CDR3 is TGTGCCAGCAGCTTGGCGGGCGAGCAGTACTTC. This codes for CASSLAGEQYF. The chain joins TRBV5-6 to TRBJ2-7; the D is unclear. V shed 0 bases and J shed 6 bases, with 4 bases lying between them. In germline, CDR1 is SGHDT, CDR2 YYEEEE. The CDR3 has 11 residues.

At least ten counts were recorded for this clone. V and J are TRBV6-6 and TRBJ2-6; unclear D gene. V was pared by 6 bases and J by 4 bases, with 10 bases between. Germline values: CDR1 MNHNY, CDR2 SVGAGI (reference sequence). The CDR3 runs 14 residues. Written as DNA, the CDR3 is TGTGCCAGCAGCATATACGAGGGGGCCAACGTCCTGACTTTC. Translated: CASSIYEGANVLTF.

In this sample, this clone is medium-sized. The V call is TRBV5-8, the J call TRBJ2-5; 7 bases match TRBD1. This CDR3 comprises 15 residues. With V trimmed by 1 base and J by 4 bases, 7 bases remained unmatched. Germline V gives CDR1 SGHTS, CDR2 YDEGEE. The CDR3 loop is CASSLTGERGETQYF. The CDR3 region has the DNA TGTGCCAGCAGCTTGACAGGGGAAAGGGGAGAGACCCAGTACTTC.

The chain combines TRBV10-3 with TRBJ2-7; TRBD2 matches at 14 bases. The CDR3 contains 12 residues. The J segment lost 7 bases and the V segment lost 11 bases, leaving 4 bases of the junction unmatched. Per the germline V gene, CDR1 is ENHRY and CDR2 is SYGVKD. In DNA, the CDR3 is TGTGCCTCCGGACTAGCGGGGGGTGAGCAGTACTTC. This gives the protein CASGLAGGEQYF.

This clone has more than one count but fewer than ten. The genes are TRBV7-2 and TRBJ2-3; possible D gene TRBD2, 6 bases. Trimming shortened V by 5 bases and J by 5 bases, and 23 bases separated the two germline ends. CDR1 and CDR2 (germline): SGHTA, FQGNSA. The CDR3 has 17 amino acids. The CDR3 is CASSLAFGSGVKDTQYF. CDR3 bases: TGTGCCAGCAGCCTCGCTTTTGGTAGCGGAGTCAAAGATACGCAGTATTTT. Looking up the rest from reference TRBV7-2 and TRBJ2-3 gives the full variable domain: GAGVSQSPSNKVTEKGKDVELRCDPISGHTALYWYRQSLGQGLEFLIYFQGNSAPDKSGLPSDRFSAERTGGSVSTLTIQRTQQEDSAVYLCASSLAFGSGVKDTQYFGPGTRLTVL.

In its sample, this clone was seen many times. The rearrangement joins TRBV25-1 to TRBJ1-2; 7 bases agree with TRBD1. Looked up from germline, CDR1 is MGHDK and CDR2 is SYGVNS. This CDR3 has 14 amino acids. Trimming took 3 bases from V and 5 from J; bases not matched to a gene: 6. CDR3 protein: CASSDQQGPYGYTF. CDR3 DNA: TGTGCCAGCAGTGACCAACAGGGGCCATATGGCTACACCTTC.

There are many counts of this clone. This chain uses TRBV5-6 with TRBJ2-7; possible D gene TRBD2, 6 bases. The CDR3 consists of 13 residues. Per the germline V gene, CDR1 is SGHDT and CDR2 is YYEEEE. The V and J ends lost 7 bases and 2 bases respectively, with 13 bases between them. This CDR3 is CASLGGFPYEQYF. For the CDR3, the DNA is TGTGCCAGCTTGGGGGGTTTCCCCTACGAGCAGTACTTC. The whole variable domain, remainder taken from reference TRBV5-6 and TRBJ2-7, is DAGVTQSPTHLIKTRGQQVTLRCSPKSGHDTVSWYQQALGQGPQFIFQYYEEEERQRGNFPDRFSGHQFPNYSSELNVNALLLGDSALYLCASLGGFPYEQYFGPGTRLTVT.

The chain recombines TRBV19 with TRBJ2-4; 8 bases are a match to TRBD1. The trim removed 5 bases at V and 0 bases at J, leaving 9 bases unmatched. Germline CDR1 reads LNHDA; CDR2 reads SQIVND (reference sequence). The length of the CDR3 is 17 residues. DNA for the CDR3: TGTGCCAGTAGTGCCTACAGGGGGGACGGAGCCAAAAACATTCAGTACTTC. It translates to CASSAYRGDGAKNIQYF.

This clone was found many times. The rearrangement links TRBV7-8 to TRBJ2-1; 12 bases are a match to TRBD2. The V gene end was trimmed by 5 bases and the J gene end by 7 bases; junction bases not matched to a gene: 9. Germline CDR1 reads SGHVS; CDR2 reads FQNEAQ. CDR3 length: 16 residues. As DNA, the CDR3 is TGTGCCAGCAGCAGACCGACTAGCGGGAGATCTAATGAGCAGTTCTTC. Protein: CASSRPTSGRSNEQFF.

V and J are TRBV11-3 and TRBJ2-2; D ambiguous. This CDR3 has 15 residues. Per the germline V gene, CDR1 is SGHNT and CDR2 is YENEEA. The V end was cut by 1 base, the J end by 2 bases, with 8 bases between. CDR3 loop: CASSLGPFNTGELFF. The CDR3 nucleotides read TGTGCCAGCAGCTTAGGGCCCTTTAACACCGGGGAGCTGTTTTTT.

This clone was observed a few times. This rearrangement joins TRBV18 to TRBJ2-3; 11 nucleotides match TRBD1. Trimming at V came to 6 bases and at J to 3 bases, leaving 5 bases not matched to a gene. Germline V gene data show CDR1 as KGHSH and CDR2 as LQKENI. This CDR3 is built from 15 residues. The CDR3 reads CASSAGTGGTDTQYF. The CDR3 nucleotides are TGTGCCAGCTCGGCAGGGACAGGGGGAACAGATACGCAGTATTTT.

Ten or more counts support this clone. The rearrangement uses TRBV25-1 and TRBJ2-2; weak D call: TRBD2 (6 bases). CDR3 size: 16 residues. Germline assignment: CDR1 MGHDK and CDR2 SYGVNS. Deletions cut 2 bases from V and 4 bases from J, with 14 bases between. This chain's CDR3 is CASSEKTGAGTGELFF. In nucleotides, the CDR3 is TGTGCCAGCAGTGAAAAAACGGGAGCGGGCACCGGGGAGCTGTTTTTT.

This clone appeared many times. The V and J genes are TRBV18 and TRBJ1-1, with D possibly matching TRBD1 (5 bases). Trimming left V 3 bases short and J 0 bases short, with 11 bases between. From germline, CDR1 is KGHSH and CDR2 LQKENI. The CDR3 is 15 amino acids. CDR3 region: CASSPGRYLNTEAFF. Here the CDR3 DNA reads TGTGCCAGCTCACCGGGGCGCTATCTGAACACTGAAGCTTTCTTT.